This TCR beta chain was identified in a study of T cell repertoires in cytomegalovirus infection. Study results and caveats: In two of eight donors, the top clonotype was HLA-C-restricted CMV-specific.

TCRdb re-called the reads through MiXCR, storing one row per CDR3 protein. Of roughly 120,000 distinct CDR3 sequences in the sample, about 30% were seen once. A word on this clonotype: Its antigen is unidentified.

With 7 bases clipped from V and 2 bases from J, the junction kept 6 bases outside the gene matches. The CDR3 extends over 14 amino acids. The source was CD8+ T cells from cultured PBMCs, collected from culture after CMV antigen stimulation. This clonotype was obtained from a human donor in good health (CMV status not recorded). Some clones in this sample may be carry-over from other donors' samples. The genes are TRBV12-3 or TRBV12-4 and TRBJ2-7, with 9 bases matching TRBD1. The CDR3 region is CASTPRTGAYEQYF. CDR3 in DNA: TGTGCCAGCACTCCTCGGACAGGGGCCTACGAGCAGTACTTC.